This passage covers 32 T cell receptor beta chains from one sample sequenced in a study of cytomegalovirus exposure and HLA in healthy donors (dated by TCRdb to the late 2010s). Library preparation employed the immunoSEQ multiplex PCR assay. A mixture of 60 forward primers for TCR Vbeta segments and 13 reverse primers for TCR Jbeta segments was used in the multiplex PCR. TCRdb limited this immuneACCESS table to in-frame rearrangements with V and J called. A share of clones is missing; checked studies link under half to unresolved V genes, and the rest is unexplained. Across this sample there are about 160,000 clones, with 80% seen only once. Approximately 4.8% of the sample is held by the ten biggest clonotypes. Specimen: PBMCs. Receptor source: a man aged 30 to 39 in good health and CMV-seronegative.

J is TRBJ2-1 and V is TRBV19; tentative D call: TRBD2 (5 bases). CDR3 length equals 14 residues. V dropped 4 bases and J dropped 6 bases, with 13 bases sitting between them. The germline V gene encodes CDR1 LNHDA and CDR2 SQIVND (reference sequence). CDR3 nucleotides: TGTGCCAGTAGTACTCGACGGGAACTCAATGAGCAGTTCTTC. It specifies CASSTRRELNEQFF. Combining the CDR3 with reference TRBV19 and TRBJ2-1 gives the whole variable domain DGGITQSPKYLFRKEGQNVTLSCEQNLNHDAMYWYRQDPGQGLRLIYYSQIVNDFQKGDIAEGYSVSREKKESFPLTVTSAQKNPTAFYLCASSTRRELNEQFFGPGTRLTVL.

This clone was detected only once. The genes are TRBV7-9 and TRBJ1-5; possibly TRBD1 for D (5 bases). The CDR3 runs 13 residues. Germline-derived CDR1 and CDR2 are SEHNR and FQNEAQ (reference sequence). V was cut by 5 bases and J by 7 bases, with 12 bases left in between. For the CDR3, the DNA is TGTGCCAGCAGCGCTAGGGGCCTGCAGCCCCAGCATTTT. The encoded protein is CASSARGLQPQHF.

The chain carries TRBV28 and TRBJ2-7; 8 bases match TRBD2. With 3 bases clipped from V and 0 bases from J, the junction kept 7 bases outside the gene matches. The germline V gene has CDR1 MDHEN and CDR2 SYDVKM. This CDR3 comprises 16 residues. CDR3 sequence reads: CASSFGSGSPSYEQYF. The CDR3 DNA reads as TGTGCCAGCAGTTTTGGCAGCGGGAGTCCCTCCTACGAGCAGTACTTC.

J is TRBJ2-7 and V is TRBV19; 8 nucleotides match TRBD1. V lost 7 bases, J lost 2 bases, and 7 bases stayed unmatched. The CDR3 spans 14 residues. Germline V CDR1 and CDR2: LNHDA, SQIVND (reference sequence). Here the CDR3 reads CASTSRDRPYEQYF. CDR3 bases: TGTGCCAGTACCTCTAGGGACAGGCCCTACGAGCAGTACTTC.

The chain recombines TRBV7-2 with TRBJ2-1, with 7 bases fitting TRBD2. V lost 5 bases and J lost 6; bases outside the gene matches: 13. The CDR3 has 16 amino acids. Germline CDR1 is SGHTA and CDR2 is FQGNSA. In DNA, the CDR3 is TGTGCCAGCAGCCCACTAGCGCCGGGGCGGGCCAATGAGCAGTTCTTC. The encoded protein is CASSPLAPGRANEQFF.

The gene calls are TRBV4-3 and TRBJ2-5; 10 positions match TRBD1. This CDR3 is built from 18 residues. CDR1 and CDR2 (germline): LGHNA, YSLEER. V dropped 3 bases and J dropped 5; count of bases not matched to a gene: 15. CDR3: CASSQSRDRGLGGETQYF. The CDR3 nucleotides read TGCGCCAGCAGCCAGTCCCGGGACAGGGGACTTGGAGGGGAGACCCAGTACTTC.

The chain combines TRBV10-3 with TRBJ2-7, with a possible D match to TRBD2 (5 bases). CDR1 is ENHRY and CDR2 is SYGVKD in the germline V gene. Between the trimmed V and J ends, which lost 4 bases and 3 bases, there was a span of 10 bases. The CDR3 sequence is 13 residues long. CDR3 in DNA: TGTGCCATCAGTGGAGAAGACTACTACGAGCAGTACTTC. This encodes CAISGEDYYEQYF.

The CDR3 protein is CASSPSDSANEKLFF. As DNA, the CDR3 is TGTGCCAGTAGTCCGTCGGACAGCGCTAATGAAAAACTGTTTTTT. The chain uses TRBV19 and TRBJ1-4, with a tentative D call TRBD1 (6 bases). Germline V gives CDR1 LNHDA, CDR2 SQIVND (reference sequence). V was cut by 5 bases and J by 3 bases, with 13 bases left in between. This CDR3 has 15 residues.

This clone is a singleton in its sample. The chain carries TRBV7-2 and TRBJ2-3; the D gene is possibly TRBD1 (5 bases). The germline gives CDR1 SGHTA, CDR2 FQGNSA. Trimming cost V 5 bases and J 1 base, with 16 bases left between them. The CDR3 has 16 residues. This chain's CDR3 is CASSPRQGLGTDTQYF. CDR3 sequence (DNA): TGTGCCAGCAGCCCCCGGCAGGGTTTAGGCACAGATACGCAGTATTTT.

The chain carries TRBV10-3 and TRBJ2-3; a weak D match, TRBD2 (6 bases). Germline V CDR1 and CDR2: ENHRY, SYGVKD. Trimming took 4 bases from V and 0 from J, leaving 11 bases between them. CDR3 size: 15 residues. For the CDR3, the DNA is TGTGCCATCAGTGGGATGGCGGGAAGCACAGATACGCAGTATTTT. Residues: CAISGMAGSTDTQYF.

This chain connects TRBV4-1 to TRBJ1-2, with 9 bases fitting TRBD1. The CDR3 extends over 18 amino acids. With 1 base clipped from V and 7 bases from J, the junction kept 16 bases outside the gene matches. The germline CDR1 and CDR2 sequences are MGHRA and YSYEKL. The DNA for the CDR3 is TGCGCCAGCAGCCAAGGTCACCGGGACAGGGTCATACTGATTGGCTACACCTTC. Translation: CASSQGHRDRVILIGYTF.

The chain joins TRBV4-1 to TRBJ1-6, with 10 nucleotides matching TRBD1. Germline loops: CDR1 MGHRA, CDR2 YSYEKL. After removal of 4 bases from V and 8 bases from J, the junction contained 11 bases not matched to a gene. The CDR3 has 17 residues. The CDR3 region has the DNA TGCGCCAGCAGCCGCGTTGGGCGGGACAGGGGACATTCACCCCTCCACTTT. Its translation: CASSRVGRDRGHSPLHF.

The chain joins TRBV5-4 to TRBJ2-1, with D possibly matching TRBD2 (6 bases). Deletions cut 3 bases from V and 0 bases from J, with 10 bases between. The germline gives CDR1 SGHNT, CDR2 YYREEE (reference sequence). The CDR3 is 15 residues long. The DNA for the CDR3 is TGTGCCAGCAGCTCCCTAGCGTCCTCCTACAATGAGCAGTTCTTC. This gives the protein CASSSLASSYNEQFF.

In nucleotides, the CDR3 is TGTGCCAGCAGTGAAGCGGGACAGGGGGTAAACTACGAGCAGTACTTC. It codes for CASSEAGQGVNYEQYF. The rearrangement uses TRBV6-1 and TRBJ2-7; 11 positions match TRBD1. The CDR3 is 16 amino acids. J gave up 3 bases and V 0 bases, and 4 bases lay outside the gene matches. The germline gives CDR1 MNHNS, CDR2 SASEGT.

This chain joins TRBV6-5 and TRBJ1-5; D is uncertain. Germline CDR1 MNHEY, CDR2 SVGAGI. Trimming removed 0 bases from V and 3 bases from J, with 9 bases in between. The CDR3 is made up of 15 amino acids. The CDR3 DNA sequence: TGTGCCAGCAGTTACTCGGCGGGGTTCAATCAGCCCCAGCATTTT. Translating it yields CASSYSAGFNQPQHF.

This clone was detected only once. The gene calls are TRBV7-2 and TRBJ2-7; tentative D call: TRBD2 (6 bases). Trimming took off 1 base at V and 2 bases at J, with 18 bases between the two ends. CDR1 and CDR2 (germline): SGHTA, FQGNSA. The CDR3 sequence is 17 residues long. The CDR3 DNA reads TGTGCCAGCAGCTTAGGGAAGTCGGGACTTTATGCCTACGAGCAGTACTTC. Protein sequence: CASSLGKSGLYAYEQYF.

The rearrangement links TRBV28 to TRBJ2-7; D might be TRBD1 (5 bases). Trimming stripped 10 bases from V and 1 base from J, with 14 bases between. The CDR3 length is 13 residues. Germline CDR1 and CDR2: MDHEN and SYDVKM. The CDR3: CAIQGDFSYEQYF. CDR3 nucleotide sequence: TGTGCCATCCAAGGGGATTTTTCCTACGAGCAGTACTTC.

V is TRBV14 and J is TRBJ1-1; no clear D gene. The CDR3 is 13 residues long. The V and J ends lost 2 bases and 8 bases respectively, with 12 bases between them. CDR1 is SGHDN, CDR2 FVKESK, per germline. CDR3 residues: CASSQSRTGEAFF. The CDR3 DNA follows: TGTGCCAGCAGCCAATCTCGGACGGGAGAAGCTTTCTTT.

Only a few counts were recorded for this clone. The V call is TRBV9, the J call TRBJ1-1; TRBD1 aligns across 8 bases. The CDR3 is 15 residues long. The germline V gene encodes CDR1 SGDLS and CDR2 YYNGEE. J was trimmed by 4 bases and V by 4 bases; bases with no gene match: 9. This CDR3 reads CASSKADRETTEAFF. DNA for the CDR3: TGTGCCAGCAGCAAAGCGGACAGGGAGACCACTGAAGCTTTCTTT.

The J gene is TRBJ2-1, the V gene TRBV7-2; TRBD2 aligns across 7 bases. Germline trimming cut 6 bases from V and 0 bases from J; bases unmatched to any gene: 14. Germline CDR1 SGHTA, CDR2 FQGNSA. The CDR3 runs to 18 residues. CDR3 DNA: TGTGCCAGCAGTTCTTTCTATGGACTAGGGAGCTCCTACAATGAGCAGTTCTTC. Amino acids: CASSSFYGLGSSYNEQFF.

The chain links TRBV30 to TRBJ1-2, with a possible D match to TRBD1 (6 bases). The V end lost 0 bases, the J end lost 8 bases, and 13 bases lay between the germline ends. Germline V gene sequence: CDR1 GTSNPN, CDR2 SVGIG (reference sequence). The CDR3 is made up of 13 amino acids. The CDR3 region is CAWSVLDQGGYTF. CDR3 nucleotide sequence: TGTGCCTGGAGTGTACTAGATCAGGGGGGCTACACCTTC.

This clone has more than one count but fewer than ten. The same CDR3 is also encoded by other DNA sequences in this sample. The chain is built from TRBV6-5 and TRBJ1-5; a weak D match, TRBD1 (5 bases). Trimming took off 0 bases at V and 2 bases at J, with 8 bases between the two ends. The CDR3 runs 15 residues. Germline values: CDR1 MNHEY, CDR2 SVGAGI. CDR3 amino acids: CASSYSGEGNQPQHF. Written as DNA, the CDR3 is TGTGCCAGCAGTTACTCAGGGGAGGGCAATCAGCCCCAGCATTTT.

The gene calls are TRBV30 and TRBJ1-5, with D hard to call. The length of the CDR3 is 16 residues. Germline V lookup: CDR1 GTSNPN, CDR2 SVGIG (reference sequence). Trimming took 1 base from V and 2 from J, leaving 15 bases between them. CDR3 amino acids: CAWSAAGLVGNQPQHF. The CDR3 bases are TGTGCCTGGAGTGCGGCAGGTTTGGTAGGCAATCAGCCCCAGCATTTT. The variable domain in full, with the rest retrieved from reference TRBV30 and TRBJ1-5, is SQTIHQWPATLVQPVGSPLSLECTVEGTSNPNLYWYRQAAGRGLQLLFYSVGIGQISSEVPQNLSASRPQDRQFILSSKKLLLSDSGFYLCAWSAAGLVGNQPQHFGDGTRLSIL.

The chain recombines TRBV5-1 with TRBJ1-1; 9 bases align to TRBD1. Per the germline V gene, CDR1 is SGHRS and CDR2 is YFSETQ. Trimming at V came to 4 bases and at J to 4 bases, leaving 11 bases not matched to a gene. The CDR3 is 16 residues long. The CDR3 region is CASSPEDRGKSTEAFF. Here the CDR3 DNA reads TGCGCCAGCAGCCCAGAAGACAGGGGGAAGAGCACTGAAGCTTTCTTT.

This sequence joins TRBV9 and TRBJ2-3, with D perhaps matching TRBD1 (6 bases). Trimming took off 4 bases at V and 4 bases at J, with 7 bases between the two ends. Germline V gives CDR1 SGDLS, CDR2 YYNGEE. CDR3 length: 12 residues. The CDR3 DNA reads TGTGCCAGCAGCCGGACAGCAGATACGCAGTATTTT. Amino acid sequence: CASSRTADTQYF.

The DNA of the CDR3 is TGTGCCAGCAGTTCAGACAGGAGCGGCTACACCTTC. It specifies CASSSDRSGYTF. V usage is TRBV6-6 and J usage is TRBJ1-2, with a tentative D call TRBD1 (6 bases). Germline V CDR1 and CDR2: MNHNY, SVGAGI (reference sequence). V lost 4 bases to trimming and J lost 8 bases, with 11 bases between them. The CDR3 extends over 12 amino acids.

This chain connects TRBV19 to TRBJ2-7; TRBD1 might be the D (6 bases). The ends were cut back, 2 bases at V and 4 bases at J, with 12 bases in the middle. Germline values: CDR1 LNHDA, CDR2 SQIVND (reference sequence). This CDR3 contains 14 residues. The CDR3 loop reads CASSIRQGIYEQYF. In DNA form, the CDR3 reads TGTGCCAGTAGTATACGGCAGGGGATTTACGAGCAGTACTTC.

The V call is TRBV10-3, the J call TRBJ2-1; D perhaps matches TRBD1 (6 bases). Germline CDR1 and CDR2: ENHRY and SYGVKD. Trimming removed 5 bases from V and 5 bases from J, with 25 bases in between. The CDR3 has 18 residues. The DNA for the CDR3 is TGTGCCATCAGTACGATATCGTCCGGGACACCCACGAACAATGAGCAGTTCTTC. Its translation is CAISTISSGTPTNNEQFF.

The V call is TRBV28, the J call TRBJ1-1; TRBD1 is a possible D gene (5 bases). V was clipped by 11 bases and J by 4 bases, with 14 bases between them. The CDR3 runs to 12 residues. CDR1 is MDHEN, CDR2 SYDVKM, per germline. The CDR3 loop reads CASFSRVTEAFF. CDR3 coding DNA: TGTGCCTCCTTCTCCAGGGTCACTGAAGCTTTCTTT. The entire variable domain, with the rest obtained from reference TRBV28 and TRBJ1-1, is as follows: DVKVTQSSRYLVKRTGEKVFLECVQDMDHENMFWYRQDPGLGLRLIYFSYDVKMKEKGDIPEGYSVSREKKERFSLILESASTNQTSMYLCASFSRVTEAFFGQGTRLTVV.

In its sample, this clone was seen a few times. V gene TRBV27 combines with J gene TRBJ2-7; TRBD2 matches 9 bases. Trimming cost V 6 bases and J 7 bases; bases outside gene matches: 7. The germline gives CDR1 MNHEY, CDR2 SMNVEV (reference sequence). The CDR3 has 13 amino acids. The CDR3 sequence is CASSGTSPVEQYF. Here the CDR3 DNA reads TGTGCCAGCAGCGGGACTAGCCCGGTGGAGCAGTACTTC.

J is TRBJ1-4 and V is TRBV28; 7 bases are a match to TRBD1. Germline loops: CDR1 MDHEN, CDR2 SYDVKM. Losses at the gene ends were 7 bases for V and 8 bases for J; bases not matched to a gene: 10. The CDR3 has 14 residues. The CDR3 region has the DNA TGTGCCAGCACCTTGACAGGGTCCATCGAAAAACTGTTTTTT. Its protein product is CASTLTGSIEKLFF. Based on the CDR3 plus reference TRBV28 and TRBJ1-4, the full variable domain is DVKVTQSSRYLVKRTGEKVFLECVQDMDHENMFWYRQDPGLGLRLIYFSYDVKMKEKGDIPEGYSVSREKKERFSLILESASTNQTSMYLCASTLTGSIEKLFFGSGTQLSVL.

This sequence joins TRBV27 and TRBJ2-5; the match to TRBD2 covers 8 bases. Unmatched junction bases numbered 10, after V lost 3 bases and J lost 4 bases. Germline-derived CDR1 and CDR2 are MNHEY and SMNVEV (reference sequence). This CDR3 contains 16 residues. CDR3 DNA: TGTGCCAGCAGTTTTGGCGCCGGGAGGGGACCAGAGACCCAGTACTTC. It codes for CASSFGAGRGPETQYF.